This TCR beta chain was sequenced during a study of shared clonotypes between healthy human individuals. Whole-study findings and limits: It was the few donors that limited the genetic and exposure-history diversity represented. The researchers took only blood, and tissue repertoires probably look different.

V was cut by 0 bases and J by 7 bases, with 12 bases left in between. Looked up from germline, CDR1 is GTSNPN and CDR2 is SVGIG (reference sequence). The CDR3 runs 14 residues. On this clone itself: Antigen specificity is unknown.

This table comes from immunoSEQ multiplex PCR, and its TCRdb copy is limited to in-frame clones, with some not included. Of about 460,000 clones listed, over 60% were seen once; the top ten hold about 11%. The chain combines TRBV30 with TRBJ1-4; D possibly corresponds to TRBD1 (5 bases). This clonotype originated in a woman between 40 and 50 years old in good health. Some clones in this sample may be carry-over from other donors' samples. What was sequenced was PBMCs. The CDR3 loop reads CAWSVAAGSEKLFF. The CDR3 DNA follows: TGTGCCTGGAGTGTAGCGGCAGGGAGTGAAAAACTGTTTTTT.